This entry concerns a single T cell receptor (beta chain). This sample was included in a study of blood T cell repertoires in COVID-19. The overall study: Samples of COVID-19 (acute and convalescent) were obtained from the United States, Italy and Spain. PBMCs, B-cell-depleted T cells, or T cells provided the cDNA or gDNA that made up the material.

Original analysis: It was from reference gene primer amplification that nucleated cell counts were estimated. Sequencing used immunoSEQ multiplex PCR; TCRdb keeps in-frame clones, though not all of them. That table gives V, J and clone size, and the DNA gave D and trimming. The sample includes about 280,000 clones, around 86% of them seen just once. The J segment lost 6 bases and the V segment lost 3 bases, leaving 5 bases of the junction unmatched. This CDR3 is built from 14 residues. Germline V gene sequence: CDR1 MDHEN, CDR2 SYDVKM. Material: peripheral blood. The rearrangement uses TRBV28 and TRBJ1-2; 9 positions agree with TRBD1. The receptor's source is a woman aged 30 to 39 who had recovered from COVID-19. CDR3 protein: CASSFQDRGNGYTF. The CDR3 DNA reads TGTGCCAGCAGTTTCCAGGACAGGGGAAATGGCTACACCTTC.